Here is one TCR beta chain with its context. The data are from a study of control samples from healthy donors and cancer patients. The data were produced by immunoSEQ multiplex PCR, yet TCRdb's version contains in-frame clones alone and is incomplete. The sample lists about 160,000 clones; nearly 96% were seen once. With 5 bases removed from V and 4 bases from J, the gap between germline ends came to 14 bases. The length of the CDR3 is 15 residues. CDR1 is MDHEN and CDR2 is SYDVKM in the germline V gene. The origin of this receptor is a woman aged 25 to 39 in good health. The rearrangement uses TRBV28 and TRBJ2-2; no clear D gene. Sequences were obtained from blood. CDR3: CASSLPGRRTGELFF. CDR3 DNA sequence: TGTGCCAGCAGTCTCCCCGGCAGACGCACCGGGGAGCTGTTTTTT.